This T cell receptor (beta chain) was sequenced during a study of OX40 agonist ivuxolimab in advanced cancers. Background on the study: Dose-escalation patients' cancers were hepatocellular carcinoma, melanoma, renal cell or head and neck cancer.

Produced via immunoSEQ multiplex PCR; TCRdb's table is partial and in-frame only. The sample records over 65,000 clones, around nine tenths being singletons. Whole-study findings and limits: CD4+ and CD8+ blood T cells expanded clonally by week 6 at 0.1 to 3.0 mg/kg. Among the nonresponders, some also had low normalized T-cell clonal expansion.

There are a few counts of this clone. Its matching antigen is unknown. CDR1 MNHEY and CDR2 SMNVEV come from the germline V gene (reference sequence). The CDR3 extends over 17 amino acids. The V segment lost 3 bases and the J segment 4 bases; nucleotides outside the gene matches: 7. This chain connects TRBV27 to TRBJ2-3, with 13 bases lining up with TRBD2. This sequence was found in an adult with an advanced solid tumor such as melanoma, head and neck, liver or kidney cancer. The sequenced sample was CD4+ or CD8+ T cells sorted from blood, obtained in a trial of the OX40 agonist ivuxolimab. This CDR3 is CASSFTRTSGSADTQYF. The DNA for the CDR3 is TGTGCCAGCAGTTTCACACGGACTAGCGGGAGCGCAGATACGCAGTATTTT.